The source of this T cell receptor beta chain is a study of T-cell reconstitution after alpha-beta-depleted transplantation in children. This clonotype was detected only a few times. As yet, its antigen is unknown. During its preparation, the TCRbeta library received unique molecular identifiers. TCRdb called the PCR reads again in MiXCR, with one record for every CDR3 protein. The repertoire consists of about 100,000 distinct CDR3 sequences, with about 6.8% occurring once and the leading ten covering roughly 15%. Study-wide results and limits: Some patients owed their high day-60 TCRbeta diversity to surviving recipient T cells and thymic progenitors. Reportedly, alpha-beta T cells present about two months post-transplant originated from several hundred expanded clones of graft origin. When one year had passed after transplant, most T-cell counts and diversity came from newly produced T cells.

The germline CDR1 and CDR2 sequences are LGHNT and FRNRAP. CDR3 length: 14 residues. Trimming took off 10 bases at V and 5 bases at J, with 20 bases between the two ends. The gene calls are TRBV12-5 and TRBJ1-1; D gene ambiguous. The clonotype originates from a boy between 2 and 10 years old with acute lymphoblastic leukemia, due to receive a stem cell transplant. The sequencing here drew on PBMCs, taken before TCRalphabeta/CD19-depleted stem cell transplant. The CDR3 DNA is TGTGCTATTCCCGGTCGAGTTAGAGGAACTGAAGCTTTCTTT. Translation: CAIPGRVRGTEAFF.